These T cell receptor beta chains were read from a single sample in a study of long-term antiretroviral therapy in people with HIV. TCRdb's copy holds only in-frame clones and misses some; the assay was immunoSEQ multiplex PCR. The data contain fewer than 40,000 clones, around 79% of them singletons. The sample was unsorted PBMCs, taken 1.9 years after starting antiretroviral therapy. All receptors come from a man between 18 and 29 years old with HIV. The CDR3 runs from the conserved cysteine through the conserved F or W. The order of the fields is D gene, clone size, V gene, J gene, CDR3 DNA, CDR3 protein. A D gene is named only where the DNA matches it firmly. Clone size is shown for a subset of rows, as once, few, many or a class of expanded clone.

TRBD1	-	TRBV10-2	TRBJ2-2	TGCGCCAGCAGGCCGACAGGGGCGCAGACCGGGGAGCTGTTTTTT	CASRPTGAQTGELFF
-	once	TRBV28	TRBJ1-6	TGTGCCAGCAGTTACAAAGGACCCCTCCACTTT	CASSYKGPLHF
-	-	TRBV6-5	TRBJ2-1	TGTGCCAGCAGTTTAGGGGACCCCGCCTACAATGAGCAGTTCTTC	CASSLGDPAYNEQFF
-	-	TRBV14	TRBJ2-4	TGTGCCAGCAGCCAGCGAGGGATTAACTGGATTCAGTACTTC	CASSQRGINWIQYF
-	-	TRBV6-5	TRBJ2-5	TGTGCCAGTGTCGCGTGGGGCCAAGAGACCCAGTACTTC	CASVAWGQETQYF
-	-	TRBV7-9	TRBJ1-2	TGTGCCAGCAGCGCTGGACCTGGCTACACCTTC	CASSAGPGYTF
TRBD2	-	TRBV2	TRBJ2-2	TGTGCCAGCAGTTACCGACTAGCGGGGGCGGGAGCCGGGGAGCTGTTTTTT	CASSYRLAGAGAGELFF
TRBD1	-	TRBV28	TRBJ1-2	TGTGCCAGCAGTTACGACAGGGGTTATGGCTACACCTTC	CASSYDRGYGYTF
TRBD1	-	TRBV6-5	TRBJ1-1	TGTGCCAGCAGTCATAAGTTGGACAGGGGAGCTTTCTTT	CASSHKLDRGAFF
-	-	TRBV2	TRBJ2-2	TGTGCCAGCAGCGACCGGGATCTGGCCGCCGGGGAGCTGTTTTTT	CASSDRDLAAGELFF
-	-	TRBV11-3	TRBJ2-3	TGTGCCAGCAGCTTGAGCGATTCCGATACGCAGTATTTT	CASSLSDSDTQYF
TRBD1	-	TRBV7-9	TRBJ2-3	TGTGCCACCCGCAGGGGGCCCACAGATACGCAGTATTTT	CATRRGPTDTQYF
-	-	TRBV20-1	TRBJ1-1	TGCAGTGCTAGTCTAGGGGACGAAGCTTTCTTT	CSASLGDEAFF
-	-	TRBV5-1	TRBJ1-2	TGCGCCAGCAGCCCTGAGGGCCCCCGCGATTCGGATGGCTACACCTTC	CASSPEGPRDSDGYTF
-	-	TRBV5-6	TRBJ2-3	TGTGCCAGCAGCTTTGGGGCGGGGAACACAGATACGCAGTATTTT	CASSFGAGNTDTQYF
-	-	TRBV5-1	TRBJ1-2	TGCGCCAGCAGCCCCCGGGACGGACCCACCAATGGCTACACCTTC	CASSPRDGPTNGYTF
-	-	TRBV7-8	TRBJ2-2	TGTGCCAGCAGCTTGACAGTGTTGGACGGGGAGCTGTTTTTT	CASSLTVLDGELFF
-	-	TRBV5-5	TRBJ2-1	TGTGCCAGCAGCTCCAAGGACACAATCTACAATGAGCAGTTCTTC	CASSSKDTIYNEQFF
TRBD1	once	TRBV6-6	TRBJ2-7	TGTGCCAGCAGTTACCGGGACAGTTACGAGCAGTACTTC	CASSYRDSYEQYF
-	-	TRBV10-3	TRBJ1-1	TGTGCCATCAGTGAGGGAGGGGTTTATACTGAAGCTTTCTTT	CAISEGGVYTEAFF
-	-	TRBV4-1	TRBJ2-7	TGCGCCAGCAGCCAAGATGGGACAACGCTCTCCTACGAGCAGTACTTC	CASSQDGTTLSYEQYF
-	-	TRBV30	TRBJ1-1	TGTGCCTGGAGTCCATCCCGGAGGGTAGCTTTCTTT	CAWSPSRRVAFF
TRBD1	-	TRBV5-1	TRBJ2-3	TGCGCCAGCAGCTCTCTGACAGGGGGTAGCACAGATACGCAGTATTTT	CASSSLTGGSTDTQYF
-	once	TRBV6-5	TRBJ2-7	TGTGCCAGCAGTTACTCGTTTCGGGTGGGGGACGAGCAGTACTTC	CASSYSFRVGDEQYF
-	-	TRBV5-4	TRBJ1-1	TGTGCCGGGATGGTGGGAAGAGGCACTGAAGCTTTCTTT	CAGMVGRGTEAFF
-	-	TRBV5-1	TRBJ1-4	TGCGCCAGCAGCTTGGGACGGCTACCCGCGACTAATGAAAAACTGTTTTTT	CASSLGRLPATNEKLFF
-	-	TRBV28	TRBJ2-3	TGTGCCAGCAGTTTGCAGGGCCCCCTCGGCACAGATACGCAGTATTTT	CASSLQGPLGTDTQYF
TRBD2	-	TRBV7-6	TRBJ2-1	TGTGCCAGCAGCCCGATCGGGACTAGCGGGGGACCTGGGTTCAATGAGCAGTTCTTC	CASSPIGTSGGPGFNEQFF
-	medium-sized	TRBV5-4	TRBJ1-1	TGTGCCAGCAGCTTGGTGGACCTCGGCACCGAAGCTTTCTTT	CASSLVDLGTEAFF
-	-	TRBV27	TRBJ2-2	TGTGCCAGCAGCCGGCGAGCAGCCACGATAAACACCGGGGAGCTGTTTTTT	CASSRRAATINTGELFF
-	-	TRBV7-3	TRBJ2-1	TGTGCCAGCAGCCTAAACGGGGGCTCCTACAATGAGCAGTTCTTC	CASSLNGGSYNEQFF
TRBD1	-	TRBV28	TRBJ1-2	TGTGCCAGCAGAACCCAGGGGGGCAATGGCTACACCTTC	CASRTQGGNGYTF
TRBD2	-	TRBV27	TRBJ2-3	TGTGCCAGCAGTTTAACGGGGGGGTTAGATACGCAGTATTTT	CASSLTGGLDTQYF
-	-	TRBV30	TRBJ1-2	TGTGCCTGCCCGTCGGAAGGCAATGGTGGCTACACCTTC	CACPSEGNGGYTF
-	few	TRBV11-3	TRBJ2-5	TGTGCCAGCAGCCCCCGGGGGCAAGAGACCCAGTACTTC	CASSPRGQETQYF